Listed here are 13 T cell receptor beta chains from one sample, sequenced in a study of cytomegalovirus exposure and HLA in healthy donors. Profiled with immunoSEQ multiplex PCR; TCRdb holds only in-frame clones, not every one. The sample includes 100,000 or so clones, approximately 94% of them seen just once. The sequencing sample was made of PBMCs. The receptors derive from a woman between 18 and 29 years old in good health and CMV-seronegative.

The V and J genes are TRBV18 and TRBJ1-2; TRBD1 matches at 11 bases. V shed 5 bases, J shed 7 bases, and the junction held 9 bases outside the gene matches. The CDR3 has 15 amino acids. Germline-derived CDR1 and CDR2 are KGHSH and LQKENI. The CDR3 loop reads CASSDLGQGASGYTF. The CDR3 DNA is TGTGCCAGCTCAGACCTTGGACAGGGGGCGAGTGGCTACACCTTC. Supplemented by reference TRBV18 and TRBJ1-2, the full variable domain reads NAGVMQNPRHLVRRRGQEARLRCSPMKGHSHVYWYRQLPEEGLKFMVYLQKENIIDESGMPKERFSAEFPKEGPSILRIQQVVRGDSAAYFCASSDLGQGASGYTFGSGTRLTVV.

The rearrangement uses TRBV30 and TRBJ1-1; D may be TRBD1 (5 bases). V was trimmed by 5 bases and J by 6 bases, leaving 19 bases between them. Germline loops: CDR1 GTSNPN, CDR2 SVGIG (reference sequence). The CDR3 loop spans 14 amino acids. The CDR3 bases are TGTGCCTGGCGTTGGCCGGGAAGGGACTCTGAAGCTTTCTTT. Protein sequence: CAWRWPGRDSEAFF.

V usage is TRBV6-6 and J usage is TRBJ2-7; the match to TRBD2 covers 7 bases. V shed 0 bases, J shed 5 bases, and the junction held 10 bases outside the gene matches. The CDR3 length is 16 residues. Per the germline V gene, CDR1 is MNHNY and CDR2 is SVGAGI (reference sequence). CDR3 nucleotides: TGTGCCAGCAGTTACTCCTTCGTGACTAGCCCCCACGAGCAGTACTTC. Encoded protein: CASSYSFVTSPHEQYF.

The chain has TRBV5-1 and TRBJ1-6; 9 bases map to TRBD1. CDR1 and CDR2 (germline): SGHRS, YFSETQ. CDR3 length equals 17 residues. The V segment lost 4 bases and the J segment 10 bases; nucleotides outside the gene matches: 15. CDR3 DNA sequence: TGCGCCAGCAGCCCTCCTCTCCTGGGACAGGGAACGTCACCCCTCCACTTT. It is translated as CASSPPLLGQGTSPLHF.

The chain couples TRBV9 to TRBJ1-1; 7 nucleotides line up with TRBD1. The V and J ends lost 4 bases and 7 bases, in that order; junction bases with no gene match: 7. In germline, CDR1 is SGDLS, CDR2 YYNGEE. The CDR3 is 13 amino acids. The CDR3 loop is CASSLGTVGEAFF. CDR3 nucleotides: TGTGCCAGCAGCCTTGGGACAGTAGGTGAAGCTTTCTTT. The whole variable domain, remainder taken from reference TRBV9 and TRBJ1-1, is DSGVTQTPKHLITATGQRVTLRCSPRSGDLSVYWYQQSLDQGLQFLIQYYNGEERAKGNILERFSAQQFPDLHSELNLSSLELGDSALYFCASSLGTVGEAFFGQGTRLTVV.

This chain links TRBV7-2 with TRBJ2-7; TRBD1 might be the D (6 bases). The CDR3 extends over 12 amino acids. Trimming shortened V by 5 bases and J by 3 bases, and 8 bases separated the two germline ends. Germline V gives CDR1 SGHTA, CDR2 FQGNSA. Here the CDR3 reads CASSAQGYEQYF. The CDR3 nucleotides read TGTGCCAGCAGCGCACAGGGCTACGAGCAGTACTTC.

The gene calls are TRBV25-1 and TRBJ2-2, with D uncertain. The V gene lost 2 bases and the J gene lost 7 bases, with 14 bases spanning the gap. The V gene's germline CDR1 is MGHDK and CDR2 SYGVNS. The CDR3 totals 15 residues. The CDR3 reads CASSELQTFGGELFF. CDR3 coding DNA: TGTGCCAGCAGTGAACTACAGACCTTTGGCGGGGAGCTGTTTTTT. Full variable domain (remainder filled in from reference TRBV25-1 and TRBJ2-2): EADIYQTPRYLVIGTGKKITLECSQTMGHDKMYWYQQDPGMELHLIHYSYGVNSTEKGDLSSESTVSRIRTEHFPLTLESARPSHTSQYLCASSELQTFGGELFFGEGSRLTVL.

The chain recombines TRBV4-3 with TRBJ1-1; 7 nucleotides match TRBD1. This CDR3 is 16 amino acids long. The germline CDR1 and CDR2 sequences are LGHNA and YSLEER. V was clipped by 0 bases and J by 9 bases; unmatched bases: 13. The CDR3 nucleotides are TGCGCCAGCAGCCAAGAAGGACGACAGGGAAATTCACAAGCTTTCTTT. It encodes CASSQEGRQGNSQAFF.

This chain uses TRBV4-3 with TRBJ2-3; 8 bases line up with TRBD2. Germline CDR1 is LGHNA and CDR2 is YSLEER. J lost 1 base, V lost 1 base, and 13 bases had no gene match. CDR3 length: 19 residues. CDR3 nucleotide sequence: TGCGCCAGCAGCCAAGCCGGGGCGGGGGGATCTTATCGCACAGATACGCAGTATTTT. The encoded protein is CASSQAGAGGSYRTDTQYF.

This chain uses TRBV27 with TRBJ1-1, with D unresolved. Per germline, CDR1 MNHEY and CDR2 SMNVEV (reference sequence). The V and J ends lost 5 bases and 8 bases respectively, with 15 bases between them. CDR3 length: 13 amino acids. The CDR3 sequence is CASSPRPMAEAFF. For the CDR3, the DNA is TGTGCCAGCAGTCCGAGGCCGATGGCCGAAGCTTTCTTT.

The chain recombines TRBV29-1 with TRBJ2-1; perhaps TRBD1 as D (6 bases). The germline V gene has CDR1 SQVTM and CDR2 ANQGSEA. The CDR3 has 15 residues. Trimming took off 6 bases at V and 10 bases at J, with 25 bases between the two ends. CDR3 in amino acids: CSVEPGRGSTEEQFF. The CDR3, as DNA: TGCAGCGTCGAGCCGGGCAGGGGTTCTACAGAAGAGCAGTTCTTC.

As to this clone: One junction end does not reproduce the germline sequence, and a read error may be involved. The rearrangement links TRBV7-7 to TRBJ2-5, with 15 bases identical to TRBD2. The V gene's germline CDR1 is SSHAT and CDR2 FNYEAQ (reference sequence). The CDR3 length is 20 residues. In nucleotides, the CDR3 is TGTGCTAGCAGCTTCGGCGCGGGGACTAGCGGGAGGTCCTACCAAGAGACCCAGTACTTC. It yields the protein CASSFGAGTSGRSYQETQYF.

Concerning this clone itself: The sample carries other DNA sequences with the same CDR3. The chain couples TRBV27 to TRBJ2-7, with a tentative D call TRBD2 (6 bases). In germline, CDR1 is MNHEY, CDR2 SMNVEV (reference sequence). V lost 6 bases and J 6 bases, leaving 12 bases between the germline ends. This CDR3 has 12 amino acids. CDR3 amino acids: CASSPQGGEQYF. The CDR3 DNA is TGTGCCAGCAGCCCGCAGGGAGGCGAGCAGTACTTC.